A single T cell receptor beta chain is shown here with its context. The antigen it recognizes is unknown. One base away there is no much larger clone; base qualities are not given. Relative to germline, V is 4 bases shorter and J is 5 bases shorter, with 11 bases between their ends. In the germline V gene, CDR1 corresponds to SQVTM and CDR2 to ANQGSEA. Counted from cysteine to phenylalanine, this CDR3 has 12 amino acids. Only the CDR3 portion is preserved as DNA: 36 bases, with reading frame beginning at the first base. RNA was extracted using the RNeasy kit, and about 0.5 to 1 ug of the RNA was reverse transcribed with random hexamers. The immunoSEQ multiplex PCR assay, which covers 54 Vbeta and 13 Jbeta segments, was used to amplify TCR beta CDR3 regions. PCR amplification bias was corrected using a synthetic template baseline for primer optimization and computational correction. Under the source paper's analysis protocol: Only productive sequences were kept, with reads annotated to V, D and J genes according to IMGT and analyzed in immunoSEQ Analyzer. Clonality was computed as one minus Shannon entropy normalized by log2 of the number of productive unique sequences. Public and private clones were assessed among the 100 most prevalent clones of each patient and control. Clones were defined as Susac-specific when absent from the healthy and MS cohorts, from over 950 published viral clones and from other ImmuneACCESS disease sequences. The public reads were reanalyzed by TCRdb: fastp trimming at Q25, MiXCR alignment, in-frame beta chains only. Entries are consolidated by CDR3 protein sequence, retaining the most common genes and DNA. These V and J calls rely on TCRdb rather than the paper's analysis. The sample data list about 130,000 distinct CDR3 sequences, and about 95% of these were observed just once. 0.09% to 0.15% of the sample comes from the top ten.

This entry belongs to a study of CD8 T cells in Susac syndrome (dated by TCRdb to between 2018 and 2020). Turning to the overall study: Repertoire sequencing was used to test whether CD8+ T cell activation and differentiation in Susac syndrome was antigen driven. General findings and caveats noted by the study authors: The TCR sequencing and HLA analysis was acknowledged to have included a relatively small number of individuals.

Peripheral blood CD8+ and CD4+ T cells from healthy donors, Susac syndrome patients and multiple sclerosis patients were profiled using high-throughput TCR beta sequencing. Healthy donors were age- and sex-matched controls. Bulk CD8+ and CD4+ T cells were purified by magnetic negative isolation, whereas CD8+ TEMRA cells were enriched by FACS. Blood was drawn into EDTA tubes, processed within 24 hours, and PBMCs were isolated by density gradient centrifugation. PBMCs destined for TCR sequencing were cryopreserved in liquid nitrogen and later thawed in a 37 °C water bath. Purity of sorted or isolated CD4+, CD8+ and CD8+ TEMRA cells was at least 90%.

The TCR sequence derives from a human donor in good health. The rearrangement joined TRBV29-1 to TRBJ2-5, with no confident D gene call. Sequencing used CD4+ T cells from PBMCs. The CDR3 has the sequence CSVADRWETQYF. The base sequence is TGCAGCGTTGCGGACCGTTGGGAGACCCAGTACTTC.